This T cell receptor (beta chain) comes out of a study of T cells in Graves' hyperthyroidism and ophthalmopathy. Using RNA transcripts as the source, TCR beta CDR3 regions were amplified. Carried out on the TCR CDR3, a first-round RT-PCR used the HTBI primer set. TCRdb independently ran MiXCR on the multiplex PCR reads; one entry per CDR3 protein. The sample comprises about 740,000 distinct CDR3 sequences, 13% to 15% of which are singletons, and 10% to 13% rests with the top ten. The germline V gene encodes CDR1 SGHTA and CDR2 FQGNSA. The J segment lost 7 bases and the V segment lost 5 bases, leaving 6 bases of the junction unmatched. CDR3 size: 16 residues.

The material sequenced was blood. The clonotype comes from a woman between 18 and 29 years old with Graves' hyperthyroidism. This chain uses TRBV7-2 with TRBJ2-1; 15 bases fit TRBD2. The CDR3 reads CASSPWTSGGANEQFF. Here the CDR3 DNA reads TGTGCCAGCAGCCCCTGGACTAGCGGGGGGGCAAATGAGCAGTTCTTC. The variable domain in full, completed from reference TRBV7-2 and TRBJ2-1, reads GAGVSQSPSNKVTEKGKDVELRCDPISGHTALYWYRQSLGQGLEFLIYFQGNSAPDKSGLPSDRFSAERTGGSVSTLTIQRTQQEDSAVYLCASSPWTSGGANEQFFGPGTRLTVL.